This section outlines one T cell receptor (beta chain) sequence together with its context. Its target is not known. Around 9 milliliters of peripheral blood were drawn from each donor into EDTA-treated tubes. The data were obtained in a study of blood T cells in healthy people across ages. Study outcomes and limitations: One million T cells yielded diversity estimates that were considered underestimates.

The second PCR ran roughly 7 to 11 cycles with a sample-barcoded 5' primer and J-beta primers. CDR3-containing paired-end reads numbered at least 2.5 million in each sample. TCRdb ran MiXCR on the 5' RACE reads and lists one entry per CDR3 protein. The table shows roughly 730,000 distinct CDR3 sequences, with just over 55% occurring only once. Sample: blood. This receptor was taken from a man between 40 and 49 years old in good health.

The CDR3 region is CSVGNAGGDTEAFF. As DNA, the CDR3 is TGCAGCGTCGGGAATGCAGGGGGGGATACTGAAGCTTTCTTT. This sequence joins TRBV29-1 and TRBJ1-1; TRBD1 aligns across 7 bases. The germline V gene has CDR1 SQVTM and CDR2 ANQGSEA. CDR3 length: 14 residues. The junction had 12 bases not matched to a gene; V was cut back by 6 bases and J by 5 bases.